These 25 T cell receptor beta chains were all obtained from the same sample, sequenced in a study of human T cells and chemical hapten exposure. Using its own MiXCR run on the RACE reads, TCRdb lists one record per CDR3 protein. The sample has 250,000 or so distinct CDR3 sequences; about 9% are singletons. Time point indicated: pre-sensitization, week 0. Treatment noted: therapeutic diphenylcyclopropenone sensitization with weekly scalp DPC. The source was whole blood, collected in connection with sensitization to the hapten diphenylcyclopropenone (DPC). Source of these receptors: a woman between 40 and 55 years old with alopecia areata. Some clones in this sample may be carry-over from other donors' samples.

This clonotype appeared a few times. The chain couples TRBV20-1 to TRBJ2-1; 9 bases agree with TRBD2. V dropped 2 bases and J dropped 4; count of bases not matched to a gene: 9. This CDR3 region has 16 residues. The germline V gene encodes CDR1 DFQATT and CDR2 SNEGSKA (reference sequence). DNA of the CDR3: TGCAGTGCTAGATTTTCGACTAGCGGCTTTTACAATGAGCAGTTCTTC. This encodes CSARFSTSGFYNEQFF.

This chain joins TRBV29-1 and TRBJ2-1; the D is unclear. This CDR3 has 11 amino acids. Trimming pared 0 bases from V and 15 bases from J, leaving 12 bases between. In germline, CDR1 is SQVTM, CDR2 ANQGSEA. The CDR3 DNA follows: TGCAGCGTTGAAGATACCCCATCGCGGTTCTTC. Translated: CSVEDTPSRFF.

The chain couples TRBV20-1 to TRBJ1-2; the D gene is possibly TRBD1 (6 bases). Germline CDR1 is DFQATT and CDR2 is SNEGSKA (reference sequence). The germline V and J ends were trimmed by 3 bases and 3 bases, with 8 bases remaining between them. This CDR3 is 12 amino acids long. The CDR3 bases are TGCAGTGCTAGTAGGACAGACTATGGCTACACCTTC. Its translation: CSASRTDYGYTF.

The V and J genes are TRBV5-6 and TRBJ2-3; D is unresolved. Trimming took 1 base from V and 7 from J, leaving 13 bases between them. Looked up from germline, CDR1 is SGHDT and CDR2 is YYEEEE. CDR3 length equals 14 residues. The DNA for the CDR3 is TGTGCCAGCAGCTTGCTCCAAGGCTACTATACGCAGTATTTT. This encodes CASSLLQGYYTQYF.

This clonotype was seen only a few times. The chain is built from TRBV5-1 and TRBJ2-7; the match to TRBD2 covers 12 bases. The CDR3 has 15 amino acids. Germline CDR1 and CDR2: SGHRS and YFSETQ. Germline trimming cut 4 bases from V and 5 bases from J; bases unmatched to any gene: 7. The CDR3 bases are TGCGCCAGCAGCATCAGACTAGCGGGAGCCCACGAGCAGTACTTC. It is translated as CASSIRLAGAHEQYF.

Ten or more counts support this clonotype. V is TRBV20-1 and J is TRBJ2-5; 8 nucleotides line up with TRBD1. V lost 3 bases to trimming and J lost 5 bases; unmatched junction nucleotides: 11. Germline-derived CDR1 and CDR2 are DFQATT and SNEGSKA (reference sequence). This CDR3 has 15 residues. CDR3 loop: CSASPPGQGEETQYF. The CDR3 coding sequence is TGCAGTGCTAGCCCCCCCGGACAGGGTGAGGAGACCCAGTACTTC.

The sample holds a few counts of this clonotype. The chain couples TRBV29-1 to TRBJ2-7, with D unresolved. The CDR3 has 13 amino acids. The V and J ends lost 0 bases and 6 bases respectively, with 12 bases between them. CDR1 and CDR2 (germline): SQVTM, ANQGSEA. CDR3 protein: CSVEDAGLLEQYF. DNA for the CDR3: TGCAGCGTTGAAGATGCCGGGCTCCTCGAGCAGTACTTC.

This clonotype was seen a few times. This chain connects TRBV15 to TRBJ1-1; a possible D gene is TRBD1 (6 bases). V gave up 6 bases and J gave up 3 bases, with 11 bases separating them. The CDR3 sequence is 13 residues long. CDR1 and CDR2 from the germline V gene are LNHNV and YYDKDF (reference sequence). CDR3 sequence: CATRQRGDTEAFF. The CDR3 bases are TGTGCCACCAGACAAAGGGGGGACACTGAAGCTTTCTTT. The full variable domain, with the rest looked up from reference TRBV15 and TRBJ1-1, is DAMVIQNPRYQVTQFGKPVTLSCSQTLNHNVMYWYQQKSSQAPKLLFHYYDKDFNNEADTPDNFQSRRPNTSFCFLDIRSPGLGDTAMYLCATRQRGDTEAFFGQGTRLTVV.

The CDR3 region has the DNA TGTGCCAGCAGCCTGAGGACTAGCGGGAGTGAAAATGAGCAGTTCTTC. As protein: CASSLRTSGSENEQFF. The chain employs TRBV11-2 and TRBJ2-1, with 13 bases that match TRBD2. V lost 5 bases, J lost 7 bases, and 8 bases stayed unmatched. Germline lookup yields CDR1 SGHAT and CDR2 FQNNGV. This CDR3 region has 16 residues.

This clonotype has more than one count but fewer than ten. The CDR3 spells CAISAPGTLNEQFF. In DNA, the CDR3 is TGTGCCATCAGTGCCCCCGGGACCCTCAATGAGCAGTTCTTC. J is TRBJ2-1 and V is TRBV10-3, with D perhaps assigned TRBD1 or TRBD2 (5 bases each). V lost 4 bases and J lost 6, with 13 bases in between. Germline CDR1 ENHRY, CDR2 SYGVKD. This CDR3 is 14 amino acids long.

The chain employs TRBV28 and TRBJ1-5; no clear D gene. V dropped 11 bases and J dropped 4 bases, with 15 bases sitting between them. This CDR3 comprises 13 residues. Germline V CDR1 and CDR2: MDHEN, SYDVKM. In DNA form, the CDR3 reads TGTGCCCACTCAACGGGGAAGAATCAGCCCCAGCATTTT. This translates into CAHSTGKNQPQHF.

This clonotype was recorded at least ten times. The chain joins TRBV5-1 to TRBJ2-1; 12 positions agree with TRBD2. Germline values: CDR1 SGHRS, CDR2 YFSETQ. The CDR3 is made up of 15 amino acids. The V and J ends lost 2 bases and 8 bases, in that order; junction bases with no gene match: 5. CDR3 protein: CASSFRLAGEDEQFF. The CDR3 nucleotides are TGCGCCAGCAGCTTCAGACTAGCGGGAGAGGATGAGCAGTTCTTC.

This clonotype was found a few times. The chain joins TRBV7-2 to TRBJ2-7, with TRBD2 matching over 8 bases. V lost 1 base to trimming and J lost 0 bases; unmatched junction nucleotides: 2. The germline V gene has CDR1 SGHTA and CDR2 FQGNSA. The CDR3 has 15 residues. The CDR3 nucleotides are TGTGCCAGCAGCTTAGAGGGGACTAGCTCCTACGAGCAGTACTTC. This codes for CASSLEGTSSYEQYF.

This clonotype has more than one count but fewer than ten. This chain connects TRBV6-6 to TRBJ1-2; possible D gene TRBD1, 5 bases. CDR1 and CDR2 from the germline V gene are MNHNY and SVGAGI (reference sequence). Trimming stripped 8 bases from V and 4 bases from J, with 14 bases between. This CDR3 has 13 amino acids. The CDR3 loop reads CASLQGPVYGYTF. As DNA, the CDR3 is TGTGCCAGCCTTCAGGGACCCGTCTATGGCTACACCTTC.

This clonotype has just a few counts. V usage is TRBV20-1 and J usage is TRBJ2-2, with 8 bases aligning to TRBD2. Trimming took 3 bases from V and 2 from J; bases not matched to a gene: 2. The germline V gene has CDR1 DFQATT and CDR2 SNEGSKA (reference sequence). CDR3 length: 14 residues. CDR3 amino acids: CSARREVNTGELFF. In DNA, the CDR3 is TGCAGTGCTAGGCGGGAGGTAAACACCGGGGAGCTGTTTTTT.

This clonotype was seen a few times. The chain carries TRBV5-6 and TRBJ1-2; D is ambiguous. The CDR3 sequence is 13 residues long. CDR1 and CDR2 (germline): SGHDT, YYEEEE. Trimming took off 4 bases at V and 3 bases at J, with 10 bases between the two ends. CDR3 bases: TGTGCCAGCAGCCCCGACAAACACTATGGCTACACCTTC. This gives the protein CASSPDKHYGYTF.

The rearrangement uses TRBV5-4 and TRBJ2-2; D gene uncertain. With 4 bases removed from V and 3 bases from J, the gap between germline ends came to 10 bases. This CDR3 comprises 14 residues. Germline lookup yields CDR1 SGHNT and CDR2 YYREEE (reference sequence). CDR3 nucleotide sequence: TGTGCCAGCAGCCCCCCCCAGGACACCGGGGAGCTGTTTTTT. Protein sequence: CASSPPQDTGELFF.

The gene calls are TRBV20-1 and TRBJ2-1, with 13 nucleotides matching TRBD2. The CDR3 covers 14 residues. V lost 6 bases to trimming and J lost 4 bases; unmatched junction nucleotides: 3. Germline lookup yields CDR1 DFQATT and CDR2 SNEGSKA (reference sequence). CDR3 sequence (DNA): TGCAGTGCATTGGGACTAGCGGGGTACAATGAGCAGTTCTTC. Its protein product is CSALGLAGYNEQFF.

The chain is built from TRBV7-6 and TRBJ2-7, with 13 bases matching TRBD2. The V gene end was trimmed by 5 bases and the J gene end by 5 bases; junction bases not matched to a gene: 15. The CDR3 extends over 18 amino acids. Germline V gene sequence: CDR1 SGHVS, CDR2 FNYEAQ. The CDR3 region is CASSRIAGTSGTADEQYF. CDR3 nucleotide sequence: TGTGCCAGCAGCCGCATAGCCGGGACTAGCGGGACGGCAGACGAGCAGTACTTC.

This clonotype occurred a few times. This chain links TRBV5-6 with TRBJ2-7, with D perhaps given as TRBD1 or TRBD2 (6 bases each). This CDR3 comprises 15 residues. Per the germline V gene, CDR1 is SGHDT and CDR2 is YYEEEE. Trimming cost V 4 bases and J 3 bases, with 17 bases left between them. CDR3 protein: CASSVGTGAFYEQYF. The CDR3 DNA reads TGTGCCAGCAGCGTTGGGACGGGGGCTTTCTACGAGCAGTACTTC.

This chain connects TRBV24-1 to TRBJ2-3; 10 bases fit TRBD2. The ends lost 4 bases at V and 6 bases at J; junction bases unmatched: 3. The germline V gene has CDR1 KGHDR and CDR2 SFDVKD. This CDR3 has 14 residues. CDR3 coding DNA: TGTGCCACCAGTGACGGACTAGCGGAGGATACGCAGTATTTT. Protein product: CATSDGLAEDTQYF.

This clonotype was seen ten or more times. The chain carries TRBV11-2 and TRBJ1-5, with 7 bases that match TRBD1. J gave up 0 bases and V 2 bases, and 1 base lay outside the gene matches. CDR3 length: 15 amino acids. Germline CDR1 and CDR2: SGHAT and FQNNGV. CDR3 sequence (DNA): TGTGCCAGCAGCTTAACAGGGGATAGCAATCAGCCCCAGCATTTT. As protein: CASSLTGDSNQPQHF.

This clonotype was seen only a few times. The chain links TRBV20-1 to TRBJ2-3; weak D call: TRBD1 (5 bases). V shed 6 bases and J shed 0 bases, with 16 bases lying between them. This CDR3 comprises 15 residues. From germline, CDR1 is DFQATT and CDR2 SNEGSKA (reference sequence). CDR3 sequence reads: CSARTLQTSTDTQYF. The CDR3 nucleotides are TGCAGTGCCAGGACACTTCAGACTAGCACAGATACGCAGTATTTT.

This clonotype was counted a few times. The rearrangement uses TRBV10-3 and TRBJ2-7, with D possibly being TRBD1 or TRBD2 (5 bases each). This CDR3 contains 14 residues. Per germline, CDR1 ENHRY and CDR2 SYGVKD. V lost 3 bases to trimming and J lost 6 bases, with 15 bases between them. The DNA of the CDR3 is TGTGCCATCAGTGAAAGCGAACCGGGGCGCGAGCAGTACTTC. Encoded protein: CAISESEPGREQYF.

This clonotype was seen repeatedly, ten times or more. The chain joins TRBV10-3 to TRBJ1-1; the D is unclear. This CDR3 has 16 residues. The V gene's germline CDR1 is ENHRY and CDR2 SYGVKD. The ends were cut back, 5 bases at V and 7 bases at J, with 23 bases in the middle. The CDR3 sequence: CAISQLPNDGRIEAFF. The CDR3 DNA sequence: TGTGCCATCAGTCAGCTACCTAACGACGGACGGATTGAAGCTTTCTTT.